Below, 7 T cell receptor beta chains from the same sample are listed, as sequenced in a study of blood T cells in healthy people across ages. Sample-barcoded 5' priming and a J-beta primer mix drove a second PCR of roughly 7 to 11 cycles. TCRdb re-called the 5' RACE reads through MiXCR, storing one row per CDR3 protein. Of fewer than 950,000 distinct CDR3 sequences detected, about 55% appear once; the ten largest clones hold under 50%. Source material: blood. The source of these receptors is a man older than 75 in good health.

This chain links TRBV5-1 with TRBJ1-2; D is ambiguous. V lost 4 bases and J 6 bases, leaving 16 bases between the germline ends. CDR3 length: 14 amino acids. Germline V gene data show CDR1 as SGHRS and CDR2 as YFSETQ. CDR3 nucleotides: TGCGCCAGCAGCCGACGACTGGAAGGGAATGGCTACACCTTC. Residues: CASSRRLEGNGYTF.

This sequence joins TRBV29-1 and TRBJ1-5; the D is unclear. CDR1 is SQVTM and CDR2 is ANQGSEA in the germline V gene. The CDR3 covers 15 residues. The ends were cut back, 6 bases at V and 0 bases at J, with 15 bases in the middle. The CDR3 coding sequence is TGCAGCGTGAAAAGAACCAGCGATAGCAATCAGCCCCAGCATTTT. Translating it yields CSVKRTSDSNQPQHF.

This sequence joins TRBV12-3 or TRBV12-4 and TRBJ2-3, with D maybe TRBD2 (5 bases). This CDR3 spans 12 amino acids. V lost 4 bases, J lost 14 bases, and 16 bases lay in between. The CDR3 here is CASSSSSRYAYF. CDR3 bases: TGTGCCAGCAGTTCTAGCTCCAGATACGCGTATTTT.

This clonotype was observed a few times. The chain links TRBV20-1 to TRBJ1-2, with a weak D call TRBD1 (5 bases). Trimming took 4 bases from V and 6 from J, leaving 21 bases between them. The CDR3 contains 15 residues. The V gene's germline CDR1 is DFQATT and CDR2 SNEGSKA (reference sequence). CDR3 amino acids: CSATQGLSFLDGYTF. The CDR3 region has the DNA TGCAGTGCTACCCAGGGCCTATCTTTTCTGGATGGCTACACCTTC.

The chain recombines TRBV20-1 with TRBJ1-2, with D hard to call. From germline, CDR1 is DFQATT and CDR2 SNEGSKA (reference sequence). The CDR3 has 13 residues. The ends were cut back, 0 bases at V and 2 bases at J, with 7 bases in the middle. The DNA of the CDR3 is TGCAGTGCTAGAGAGGCAGTCAACTATGGCTACACCTTC. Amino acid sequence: CSAREAVNYGYTF.

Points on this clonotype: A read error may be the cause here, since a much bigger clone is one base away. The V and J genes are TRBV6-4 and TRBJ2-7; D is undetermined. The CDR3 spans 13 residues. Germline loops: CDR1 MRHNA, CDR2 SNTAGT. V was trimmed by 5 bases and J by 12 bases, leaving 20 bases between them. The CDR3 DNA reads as TGTGCCAGCAGTTCAAACTTTGGAGAGACCCGGTACTTC. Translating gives CASSSNFGETRYF.

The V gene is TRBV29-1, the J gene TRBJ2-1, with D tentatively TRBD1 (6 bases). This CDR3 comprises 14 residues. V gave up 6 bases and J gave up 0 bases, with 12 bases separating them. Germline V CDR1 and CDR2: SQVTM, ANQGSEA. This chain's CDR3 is CSVAGQSSYNEQFF. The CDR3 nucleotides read TGCAGCGTGGCCGGACAGAGCTCCTACAATGAGCAGTTCTTC.